Listed below are T cell receptor beta chains from one sample, sequenced in a study of blood T cell repertoires in COVID-19. Sequenced by immunoSEQ multiplex PCR; TCRdb stores in-frame clones only, minus some. The sample holds roughly 300,000 clones, about 85% seen once. The sequencing sample was made of PBMCs or T cells enriched from blood (not recorded which). The source is a woman between 45 and 65 years old who had recovered from COVID-19. Each CDR3 is given with its conserved first and last residue. A D gene is named only where the DNA matches it firmly. Size values are once, few and many counts, or a class for expanded clones, and some rows have none.

>NA|TRBV28|NA|TRBJ1-2
TGTGCCAGCACCCTCAGGGTTATGGAAGGCTACACCTTC
CASTLRVMEGYTF
>NA|TRBV11-3|NA|TRBJ2-7
TGTGCCAGCAGCTTCGGCCGTCGGAGCGAGCAGTACTTC
CASSFGRRSEQYF
>NA|TRBV28|TRBD1|TRBJ1-5
TGTGCCAGCAGACAGGGGAGTAATCAGCCCCAGCATTTT
CASRQGSNQPQHF
>NA|TRBV27|TRBD1|TRBJ1-6
TGTGCCAGCAGTTTGAAGGGTAGCCTGGGGACAGGGGTACATTCACCCCTCCACTTT
CASSLKGSLGTGVHSPLHF
>NA|TRBV11-2|TRBD1|TRBJ1-2
TGTGCCAGCAGCCCGGACAGGGTACATATCTATGGCTACACCTTC
CASSPDRVHIYGYTF
>once|TRBV21-1|NA|TRBJ1-6
TGTGCCAGCACCCGACAGGGTAATTCACCCCTCCACTTT
CASTRQGNSPLHF
>NA|TRBV7-2|NA|TRBJ2-5
TGTGCCAGCAGCTTAGCGGGTTGGCGGGAGACCCAGTACTTC
CASSLAGWRETQYF
>NA|TRBV6-5|NA|TRBJ1-1
TGTGCCAGCAGCCTTGCAGGTCTGAACACTGAAGCTTTCTTT
CASSLAGLNTEAFF
>NA|TRBV30|NA|TRBJ2-3
TGTGCCTGGAGTTCAATCACAGATACGCAGTATTTT
CAWSSITDTQYF
>NA|TRBV30|TRBD1|TRBJ1-1
TGTGCCTGGGAACCGGGACAGGGGAAACCTAACACTGAAGCTTTCTTT
CAWEPGQGKPNTEAFF